The entry below describes one TCR beta chain. This clonotype appeared a few times. What antigen it recognizes has not been identified. Per-base qualities were not stored, and no clone one base away is much larger. This entry is derived from a study of blood T cells in healthy people across ages (dated by TCRdb to about 2015). With respect to the entire study: Template switching captured roughly one uniquely barcoded TCR beta cDNA molecule per two T cells in model experiments. Donors were grouped into four age groups: young (average about 15 years), middle-aged (less than 40), aged (about 60) and long-lived (about 90). The study analyzed two additional independent replicas of 1 million unique cDNA reads from the same blood draw for two donors, one aged 18 to 30 and one aged 80 or older. Using deep sequencing normalized with unique cDNA molecular identifiers, the study measured how TCR beta repertoire diversity changes with age. Here is what the overall study found, with its caveats: The long-lived group showed more naive CD4+ T cells, fewer expanded clones and increased TCR diversity than the aged group, suggesting age selection. Observed TCR beta diversity per million T cells fell roughly linearly with age, and a significant reduction was already apparent by age around 40. Estimates of total diversity based on one million sequenced T cells were regarded as lower bounds and as underestimates. The CMV infection status of donors was not known, potentially confounding age-related changes in expanded clonotypes. Because profiling used bulk unsorted PBMCs, naive and antigen-experienced compartments could not be compared conclusively. The percentage of naive T cells measured by flow cytometry correlated strongly with observed TCR beta diversity.

The roughly 39 donors, aged about 6 to 95 years, were systemically healthy Caucasian individuals from Russia. Approximately 9.7 milliliters of peripheral blood were drawn from each donor into EDTA-treated Vacutainer tubes. PBMCs were isolated by Ficoll-Paque density-gradient centrifugation, with at least 6 million obtained per sample. Total RNA, at least 5 micrograms per sample, was extracted from PBMCs with Trizol reagent. The percentages of naive CD45RAhigh/CD27high T cells were determined by flow cytometry on a PBMC aliquot from every donor. Receptors were amplified or captured by 5' RACE. The sequencer was an Illumina HiSeq 2500. A second PCR of about 6 to 11 cycles was run with a J-beta primer mix and a sample-barcoded 5' primer. A template-switch 5' adaptor carrying 12 random nucleotides introduced a unique molecular identifier onto each TCR beta cDNA molecule. Each sample yielded at least 3 million CDR3-containing paired-end reads. First-strand cDNA synthesis was performed from all RNA using the Mint cDNA synthesis kit, with priming by a TRBC-specific oligonucleotide. After uracil-DNA glycosylase treatment, a first 18-cycle PCR used universal primers M1SS and BC2_uni_R on all cDNA. As for the authors' bioinformatics: Normalization of each sample was performed by random selection of 1 million high-quality reads, each carrying a distinct molecular identifier. Instead of being binned into consensus sequences, reads with shared molecular identifiers were discarded. MiTCR, set to a Q25 quality threshold and the strictest error-elimination algorithm, was used for CDR3 identification, clonotype clustering and error correction. Lower-bound total TCR beta diversity was estimated with a nonparametric unseen species model using Euler transformation. The public reads were reprocessed in TCRdb via fastp at Q25 and MiXCR, keeping in-frame beta chains. Each record represents a unique CDR3 protein, reported with the most common genes and DNA among its rows. The V and J calls and clone size come from TCRdb's table, not from the authors' own analysis. A total of roughly 560,000 distinct CDR3 sequences appear in this sample, nearly 25% of them only once. Roughly 9.4% of the sample goes to the ten largest clones.

The germline V gene (reference sequence) sets CDR1 to DFQATT and CDR2 to SNEGSKA. Inclusive of the bounding cysteine and phenylalanine, the CDR3 is 13 residues long. Only CDR3 DNA remains: 39 bases, in frame from the first base. The trim is 0 bases for V and 4 bases for J, with a gap of 7 bases between the germline ends. These data were likewise used in another study, on T cells of mothers and their children. As that second paper reports: Nine systemically healthy Caucasian individuals, comprising three mothers and their six children, were included as donors. cDNA synthesis consumed the entire amount of extracted RNA, loaded at around 1.4 ug RNA in each 15 ul reaction. In the second PCR, the M1S primer added sample barcodes and 2-4 random nucleotides. Over 8 million TCR beta CDR3 reads were obtained for each mother, and millions of reads were obtained for each child. Thymic selection shapes the output of TCR recombination in a similar way in related and unrelated pairs, and inherited differences have a minor effect. Related mother-child pairs always showed normalized repertoire overlap that was slightly higher than in unrelated mother-child pairs, though the difference was never significant. No persistent microchimeric T cell clones were detected, at a sensitivity of roughly 99 clones per million clonotypes. To look for features that set related mother-child pairs apart from unrelated individuals, the researchers ran deep NGS to compare the TCR beta repertoires of mothers and children. On average, the children were roughly 10 +/- 4 years old, while the mothers were about 40 +/- 4 years old. Libraries were sequenced on Illumina HiSeq 2000 with 100+100 nt paired-end reads after adapter ligation with NEBNext reagents. To prevent cross-contamination, the mother and child libraries were prepared one month apart and sequenced in separate runs. For each donor, between about 450,000 and 2,300,000 distinct TCR beta clonotypes were identified. Naive TCR beta clonotypes were estimated from low-frequency clonotypes matched to each donor's FACS-determined naive share, without sorting.

The clonotype was recovered from a boy aged 5-17 years in good health. Material: blood. The V and J segments used are TRBV20-1 and TRBJ2-1, with an unclear D gene assignment. The CDR3 amino acid sequence is: CSARDQEYNEQFF. The DNA sequence is given as TGCAGTGCTAGAGATCAGGAATACAATGAGCAGTTCTTC.